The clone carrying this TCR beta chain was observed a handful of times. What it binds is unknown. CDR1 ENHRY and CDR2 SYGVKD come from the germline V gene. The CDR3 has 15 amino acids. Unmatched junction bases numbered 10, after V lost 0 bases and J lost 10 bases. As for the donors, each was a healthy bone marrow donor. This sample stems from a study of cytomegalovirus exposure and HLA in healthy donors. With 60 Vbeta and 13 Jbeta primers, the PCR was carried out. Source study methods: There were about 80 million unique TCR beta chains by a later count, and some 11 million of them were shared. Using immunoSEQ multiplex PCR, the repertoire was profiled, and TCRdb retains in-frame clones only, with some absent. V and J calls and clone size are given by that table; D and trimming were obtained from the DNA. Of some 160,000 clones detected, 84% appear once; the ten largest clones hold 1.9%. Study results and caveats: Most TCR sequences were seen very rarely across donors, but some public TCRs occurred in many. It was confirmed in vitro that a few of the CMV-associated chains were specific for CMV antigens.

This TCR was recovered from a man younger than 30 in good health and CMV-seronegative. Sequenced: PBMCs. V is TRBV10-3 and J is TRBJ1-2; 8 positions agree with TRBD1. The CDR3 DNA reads TGTGCCATCAGTGAGTCCATCAGGGGGCTTCATGACTACACCTTC. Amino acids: CAISESIRGLHDYTF.